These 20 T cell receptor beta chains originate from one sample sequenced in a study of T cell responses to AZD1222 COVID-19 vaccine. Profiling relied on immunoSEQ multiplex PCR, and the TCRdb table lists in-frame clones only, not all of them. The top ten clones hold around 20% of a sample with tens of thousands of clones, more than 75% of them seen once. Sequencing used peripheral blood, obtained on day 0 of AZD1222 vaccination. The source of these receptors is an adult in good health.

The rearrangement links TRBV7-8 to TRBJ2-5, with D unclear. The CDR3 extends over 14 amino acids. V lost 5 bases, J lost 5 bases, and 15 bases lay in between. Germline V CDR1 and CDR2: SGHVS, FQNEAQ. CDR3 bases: TGTGCCAGCAGCCTTGGTGGGTGGGGTGAGACCCAGTACTTC. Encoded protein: CASSLGGWGETQYF.

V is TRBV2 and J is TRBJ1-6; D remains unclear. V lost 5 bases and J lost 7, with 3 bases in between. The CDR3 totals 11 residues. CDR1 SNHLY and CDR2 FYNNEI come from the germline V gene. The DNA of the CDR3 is TGTGCCAGCAGTACCAATTCACCCCTCCACTTT. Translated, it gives CASSTNSPLHF.

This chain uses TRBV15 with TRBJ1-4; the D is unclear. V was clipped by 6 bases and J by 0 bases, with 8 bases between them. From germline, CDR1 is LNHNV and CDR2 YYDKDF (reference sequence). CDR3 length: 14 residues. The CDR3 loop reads CATRRSSTNEKLFF. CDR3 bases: TGTGCCACCAGACGCTCCTCAACTAATGAAAAACTGTTTTTT.

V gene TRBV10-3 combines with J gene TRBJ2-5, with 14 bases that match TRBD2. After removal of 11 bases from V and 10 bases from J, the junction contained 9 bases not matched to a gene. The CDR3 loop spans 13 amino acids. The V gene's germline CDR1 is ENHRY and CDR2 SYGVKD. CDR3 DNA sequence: TGTGCCTCCGGACTAGCGGGGGGTAATAACCAGTACTTC. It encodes CASGLAGGNNQYF.

CDR3 in amino acids: CAISVSSGNTIYF. As DNA, the CDR3 is TGTGCCATCAGTGTTTCCTCTGGAAACACCATATATTTT. The chain is built from TRBV10-3 and TRBJ1-3; D not resolved. V was shortened by 4 bases and J by 0 bases, with 4 bases between the two germline ends. Per the germline V gene, CDR1 is ENHRY and CDR2 is SYGVKD. There are 13 residues in the CDR3.

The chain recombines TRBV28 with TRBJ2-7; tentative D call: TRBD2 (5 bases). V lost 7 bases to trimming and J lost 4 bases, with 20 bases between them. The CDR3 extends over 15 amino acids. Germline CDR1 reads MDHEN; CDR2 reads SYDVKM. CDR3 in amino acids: CASTPPGIGGYEQYF. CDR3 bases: TGTGCCAGCACCCCTCCAGGCATAGGAGGATACGAGCAGTACTTC.

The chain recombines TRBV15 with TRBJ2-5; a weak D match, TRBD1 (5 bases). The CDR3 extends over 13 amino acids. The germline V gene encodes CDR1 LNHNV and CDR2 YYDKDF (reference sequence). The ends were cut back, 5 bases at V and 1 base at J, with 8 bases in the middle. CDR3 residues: CATSLGPQETQYF. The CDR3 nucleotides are TGTGCCACCAGCCTGGGGCCCCAAGAGACCCAGTACTTC.

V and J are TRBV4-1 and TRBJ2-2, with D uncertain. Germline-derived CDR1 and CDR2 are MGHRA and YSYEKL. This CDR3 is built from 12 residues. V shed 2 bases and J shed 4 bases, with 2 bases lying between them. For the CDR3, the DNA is TGCGCCAGCAGCCAAAGCACCGGGGAGCTGTTTTTT. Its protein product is CASSQSTGELFF.

CDR3 bases: TGTGCCAGCAGGACCACTACTGGGGCCAACGTCCTGACTTTC. Amino acids: CASRTTTGANVLTF. The chain is built from TRBV11-2 and TRBJ2-6, with D unresolved. Trimming took 6 bases from V and 2 from J, leaving 8 bases between them. The CDR3 is made up of 14 amino acids. The germline gives CDR1 SGHAT, CDR2 FQNNGV.

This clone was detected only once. The CDR3 spells CATSDQGYQPQHF. The CDR3 DNA reads TGTGCCACCAGTGACCAGGGTTATCAGCCCCAGCATTTT. J is TRBJ1-5 and V is TRBV24-1, with TRBD1 as a possible D gene (5 bases). V gave up 4 bases and J gave up 5 bases, with 8 bases separating them. Germline CDR1 KGHDR, CDR2 SFDVKD. The CDR3 is 13 residues long.

CDR3: CASSVRQGSNQPQHF. As DNA, the CDR3 is TGTGCCAGCAGCGTAAGACAGGGCAGCAATCAGCCCCAGCATTTT. The V and J genes are TRBV7-8 and TRBJ1-5; 7 nucleotides align to TRBD1. Germline lookup yields CDR1 SGHVS and CDR2 FQNEAQ. The CDR3 length is 15 residues. Trimming at V came to 5 bases and at J to 1 base, leaving 5 bases not matched to a gene. The full variable domain, completed using reference TRBV7-8 and TRBJ1-5, is GAGVSQSPRYKVAKRGQDVALRCDPISGHVSLFWYQQALGQGPEFLTYFQNEAQLDKSGLPSDRFFAERPEGSVSTLKIQRTQQEDSAVYLCASSVRQGSNQPQHFGDGTRLSIL.

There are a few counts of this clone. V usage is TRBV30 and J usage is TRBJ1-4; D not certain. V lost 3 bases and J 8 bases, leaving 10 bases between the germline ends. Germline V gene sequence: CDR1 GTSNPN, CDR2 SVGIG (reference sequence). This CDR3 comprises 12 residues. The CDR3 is CAWSSLKEKLFF. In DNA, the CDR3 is TGTGCCTGGAGCAGCCTGAAGGAAAAACTGTTTTTT.

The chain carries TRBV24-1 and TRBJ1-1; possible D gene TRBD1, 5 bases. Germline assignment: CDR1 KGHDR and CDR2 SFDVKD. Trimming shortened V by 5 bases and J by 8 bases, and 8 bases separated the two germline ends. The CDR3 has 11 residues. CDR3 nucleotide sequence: TGTGCCACCAGTGCCGGGGACGAAGCTTTCTTT. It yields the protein CATSAGDEAFF.

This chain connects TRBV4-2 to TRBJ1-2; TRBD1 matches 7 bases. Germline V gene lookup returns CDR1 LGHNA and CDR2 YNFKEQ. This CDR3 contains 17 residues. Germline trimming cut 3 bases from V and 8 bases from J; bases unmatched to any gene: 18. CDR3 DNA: TGTGCCAGCAGCCAGAGGGACAGAGACTCCCTTAATTTGGGCTACACCTTC. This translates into CASSQRDRDSLNLGYTF.

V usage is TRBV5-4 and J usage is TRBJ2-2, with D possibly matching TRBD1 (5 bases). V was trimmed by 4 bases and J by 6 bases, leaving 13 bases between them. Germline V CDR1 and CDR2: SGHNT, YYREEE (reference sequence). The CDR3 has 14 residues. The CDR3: CASSRQGTPGELFF. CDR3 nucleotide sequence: TGTGCCAGCAGCCGCCAGGGAACTCCCGGGGAGCTGTTTTTT.

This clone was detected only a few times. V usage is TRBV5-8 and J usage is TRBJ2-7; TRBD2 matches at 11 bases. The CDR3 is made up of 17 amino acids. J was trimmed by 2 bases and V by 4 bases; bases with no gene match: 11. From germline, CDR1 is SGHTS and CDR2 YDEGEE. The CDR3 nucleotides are TGTGCCAGCAGCCCCCCCTACTATAGCGGGAGGGCCTACGAGCAGTACTTC. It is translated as CASSPPYYSGRAYEQYF.

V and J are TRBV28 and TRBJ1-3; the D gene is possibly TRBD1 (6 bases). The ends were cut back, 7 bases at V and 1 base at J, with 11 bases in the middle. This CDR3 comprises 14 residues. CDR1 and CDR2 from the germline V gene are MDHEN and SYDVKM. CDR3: CASKRGASGNTIYF. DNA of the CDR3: TGTGCCAGCAAGCGGGGGGCGTCTGGAAACACCATATATTTT.

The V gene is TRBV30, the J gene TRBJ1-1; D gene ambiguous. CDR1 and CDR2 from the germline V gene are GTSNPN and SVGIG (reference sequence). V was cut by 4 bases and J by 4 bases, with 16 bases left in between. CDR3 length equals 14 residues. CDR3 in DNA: TGTGCCTGGAACCCGGGCCCGAGCTTCACTGAAGCTTTCTTT. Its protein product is CAWNPGPSFTEAFF.

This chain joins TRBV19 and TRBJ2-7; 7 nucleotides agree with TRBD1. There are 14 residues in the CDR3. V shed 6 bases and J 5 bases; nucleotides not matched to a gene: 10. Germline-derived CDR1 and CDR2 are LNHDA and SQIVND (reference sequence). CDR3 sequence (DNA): TGTGCCAGTAGCCGACAGGGTAATAAGGACGAGCAGTACTTC. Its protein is CASSRQGNKDEQYF.

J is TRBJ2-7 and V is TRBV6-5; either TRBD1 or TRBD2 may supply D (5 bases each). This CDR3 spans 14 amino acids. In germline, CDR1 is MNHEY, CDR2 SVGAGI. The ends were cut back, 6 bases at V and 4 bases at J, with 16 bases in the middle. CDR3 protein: CASRDPGRSYEQYF. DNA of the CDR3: TGTGCCAGCAGAGACCCGGGACGGTCGTACGAGCAGTACTTC.